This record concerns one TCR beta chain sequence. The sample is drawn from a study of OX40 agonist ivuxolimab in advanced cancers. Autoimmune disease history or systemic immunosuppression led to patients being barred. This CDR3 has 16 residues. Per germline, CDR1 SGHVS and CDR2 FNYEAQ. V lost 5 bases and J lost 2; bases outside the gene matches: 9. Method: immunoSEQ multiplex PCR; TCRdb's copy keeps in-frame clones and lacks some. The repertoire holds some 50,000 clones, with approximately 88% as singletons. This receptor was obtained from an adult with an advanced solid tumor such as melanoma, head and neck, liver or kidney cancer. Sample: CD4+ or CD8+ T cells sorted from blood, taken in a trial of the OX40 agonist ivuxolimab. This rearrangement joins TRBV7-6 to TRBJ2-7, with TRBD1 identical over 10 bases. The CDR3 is CASSPQPGQGAYEQYF. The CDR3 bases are TGTGCCAGCAGCCCCCAACCCGGACAGGGGGCCTACGAGCAGTACTTC.